This TCR beta chain was sequenced during a study of shared clonotypes between healthy human individuals. Deletions cut 1 base from V and 5 bases from J, with 17 bases between. CDR3 length: 16 amino acids. Germline-derived CDR1 and CDR2 are SGHDT and YYEEEE. This clone appeared a single time. This table comes from immunoSEQ multiplex PCR, and its TCRdb copy is limited to in-frame clones, with some not included. The sample carries roughly 400,000 clones, about 96% recorded once. This clonotype was sampled from a man aged 30 to 39 in good health. The chain is built from TRBV5-6 and TRBJ2-3, with D perhaps matching TRBD1 (5 bases). The specimen sequenced was memory CD8+ T cells sorted from blood. This sample's subset: CD45RO+ cells pooled with CCR7-negative TemRA cells. CDR3 nucleotides: TGTGCCAGCAGCTTGAGTGGCAGGGCATTAAAAGATACGCAGTATTTT. Protein: CASSLSGRALKDTQYF.